This entry is about one T cell receptor beta chain. The antigen it recognizes is unknown. Base qualities are not provided; no much larger clone lies one nucleotide away. The CDR3 has 14 amino acids, counting the end cysteine and phenylalanine. The kept DNA is CDR3 alone, 42 bases in frame from the first base. V was cut back by 8 bases and J by 8 bases, leaving a gap of 18 bases between them. CDR1 MNHNY and CDR2 SVGAGI are derived from the germline V gene (reference sequence). This entry is derived from a study of blood T cells in healthy people across ages (dated by TCRdb to 2015 to 2017). Context from the whole study: In model experiments, template switching captured about one uniquely barcoded TCR beta cDNA molecule for every two T cells. Age-related changes in TCR beta repertoire diversity were measured in the study by deep sequencing normalized with unique cDNA molecular identifiers. The donors were divided into four age groups: young (average roughly 15 years), middle-aged (around 41), aged (about 56) and long-lived (around 87). To avoid experimental bias, donors of different ages were spread randomly across the sequencing lanes. Using the same blood draw, the study looked at two additional independent replicas of 1 million unique cDNA reads for two donors, one aged 18 to 30 and the other aged 80 or older. What the work shows at the level of the full study, not this receptor alone: The percentage of naive T cells measured by flow cytometry correlated strongly with observed TCR beta diversity. The long-lived group showed more naive CD4+ T cells, fewer expanded clones and increased TCR diversity than the aged group, suggesting age selection. Conclusive comparison of naive and antigen-experienced compartments was prevented by the profiling of bulk unsorted PBMCs. Estimates of total diversity based on one million sequenced T cells were regarded as lower bounds and as underestimates. Because donor CMV infection status was unknown, age-related changes in expanded clonotypes were potentially confounded. Observed TCR beta diversity per million T cells fell roughly linearly with age, and a significant reduction was already apparent by age about 43.

Systemically healthy Caucasian individuals from Russia, roughly 40 in total and aged about 6 to 90 years, were included as donors. Around 10 milliliters of peripheral blood were drawn from each donor into EDTA-treated Vacutainer tubes. Ficoll-Paque density-gradient centrifugation was used to isolate PBMCs, with at least 6 million per sample. Total RNA, at least 5 micrograms per sample, was extracted from PBMCs with Trizol reagent. For every donor, an aliquot of PBMCs went through flow cytometry to measure the percentages of naive CD45RAhigh/CD27high T cells. Receptor libraries were prepared by 5' RACE. Data came from an Illumina HiSeq 2500. A second PCR of roughly 7 to 11 cycles was performed with a sample-barcoded 5' primer and a J-beta primer mix. Each TCR beta cDNA molecule received a unique molecular identifier from a template-switch 5' adaptor carrying 12 random nucleotides. At least 2.5 million CDR3-containing paired-end reads were obtained from each sample. First-strand cDNA synthesis was performed from all RNA using the Mint cDNA synthesis kit, with priming by a TRBC-specific oligonucleotide. After uracil-DNA glycosylase treatment, a first 18-cycle PCR used universal primers M1SS and BC2_uni_R on all cDNA. The published analysis was carried out like this. For normalization, 1 million high-quality reads were randomly selected from each sample, with every read carrying a distinct molecular identifier. Reads with shared molecular identifiers were discarded instead of being binned into consensus sequences. MiTCR, with a Q25 quality threshold and the strictest error-elimination algorithm, was used for CDR3 identification, clonotype clustering and error correction. Lower-bound total TCR beta diversity was estimated with a nonparametric unseen species model using Euler transformation. TCRdb passed the public sequencing reads through fastp at Q25 and MiXCR, retaining productive beta sequences. When rows share a CDR3 protein, they turn into one entry using the most common DNA and genes. It is TCRdb's table, rather than the study itself, that gives the V and J calls and clone size. This sample has roughly 800,000 distinct CDR3 sequences in its table, and over 45% of those were observed once. The leading ten clones occupy approximately 20% of the sample.

This sequence originates from a man aged 25-40 years in good health. Sample: blood. This sequence uses TRBV6-6 and TRBJ1-4; confidence is insufficient to name the D gene. The bases are TGTGCCAGCTACGGTCTCAGAGTTGGGGAAAAACTGTTTTTT. This sequence encodes CASYGLRVGEKLFF.